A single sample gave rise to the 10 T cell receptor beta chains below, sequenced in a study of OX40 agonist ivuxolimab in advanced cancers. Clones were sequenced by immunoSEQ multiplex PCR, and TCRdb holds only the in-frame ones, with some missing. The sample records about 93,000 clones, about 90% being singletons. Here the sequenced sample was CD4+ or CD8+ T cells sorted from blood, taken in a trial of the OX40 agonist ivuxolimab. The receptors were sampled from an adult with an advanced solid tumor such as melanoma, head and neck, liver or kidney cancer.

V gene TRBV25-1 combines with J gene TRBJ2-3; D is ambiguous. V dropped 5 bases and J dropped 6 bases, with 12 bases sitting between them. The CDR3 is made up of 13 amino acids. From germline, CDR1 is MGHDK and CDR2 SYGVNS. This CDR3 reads CASSLRPSDTQYF. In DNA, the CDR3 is TGTGCCAGCAGTCTTAGACCCTCCGATACGCAGTATTTT.

CDR3 DNA sequence: TGTGCCAGCTCACGGGATGAGATGAACACTGAAGCTTTCTTT. Translation: CASSRDEMNTEAFF. The chain employs TRBV18 and TRBJ1-1; D uncertain. Per the germline V gene, CDR1 is KGHSH and CDR2 is LQKENI. V was cut by 4 bases and J by 0 bases, with 9 bases left in between. This CDR3 spans 14 amino acids.

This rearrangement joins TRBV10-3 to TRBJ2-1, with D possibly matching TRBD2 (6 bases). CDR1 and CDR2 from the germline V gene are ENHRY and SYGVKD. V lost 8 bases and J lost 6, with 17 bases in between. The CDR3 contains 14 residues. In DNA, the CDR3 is TGTGCCATCCGTTGGGGGGAGTCCCTCAATGAGCAGTTCTTC. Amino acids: CAIRWGESLNEQFF.

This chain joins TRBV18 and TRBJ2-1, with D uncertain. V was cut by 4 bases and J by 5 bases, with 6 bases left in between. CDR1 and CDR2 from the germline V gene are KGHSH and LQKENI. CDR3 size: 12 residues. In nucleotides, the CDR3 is TGTGCCAGCTCACAGGCCCACAATGAGCAGTTCTTC. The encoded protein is CASSQAHNEQFF.

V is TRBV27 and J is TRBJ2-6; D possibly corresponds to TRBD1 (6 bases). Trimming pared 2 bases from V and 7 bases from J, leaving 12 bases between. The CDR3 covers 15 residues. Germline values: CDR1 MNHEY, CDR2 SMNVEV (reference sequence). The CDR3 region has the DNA TGTGCCAGCAGTTTAGGACAGTCCTCCGCCAACGTCCTGACTTTC. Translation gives CASSLGQSSANVLTF.

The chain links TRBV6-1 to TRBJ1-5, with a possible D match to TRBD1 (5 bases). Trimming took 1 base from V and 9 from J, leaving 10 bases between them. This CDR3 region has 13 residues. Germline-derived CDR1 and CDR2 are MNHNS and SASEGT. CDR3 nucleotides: TGTGCCAGCAGTGAAGGGCAGGGAGCGCCCCAGCATTTT. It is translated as CASSEGQGAPQHF.

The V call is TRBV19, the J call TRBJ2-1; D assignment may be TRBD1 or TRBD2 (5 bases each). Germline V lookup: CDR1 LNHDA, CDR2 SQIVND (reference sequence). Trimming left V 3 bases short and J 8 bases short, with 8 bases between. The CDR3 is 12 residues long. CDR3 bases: TGTGCCAGTAGTATTATGGGGGATGAGCAGTTCTTC. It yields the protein CASSIMGDEQFF.

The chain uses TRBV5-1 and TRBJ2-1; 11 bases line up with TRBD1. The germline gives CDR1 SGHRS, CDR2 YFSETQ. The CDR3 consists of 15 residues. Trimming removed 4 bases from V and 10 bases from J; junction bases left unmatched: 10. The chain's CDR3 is CASSPGQGEEGEQFF. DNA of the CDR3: TGCGCCAGCAGCCCGGGACAGGGGGAAGAGGGCGAGCAGTTCTTC. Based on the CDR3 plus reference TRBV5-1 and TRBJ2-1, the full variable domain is KAGVTQTPRYLIKTRGQQVTLSCSPISGHRSVSWYQQTPGQGLQFLFEYFSETQRNKGNFPGRFSGRQFSNSRSEMNVSTLELGDSALYLCASSPGQGEEGEQFFGPGTRLTVL.

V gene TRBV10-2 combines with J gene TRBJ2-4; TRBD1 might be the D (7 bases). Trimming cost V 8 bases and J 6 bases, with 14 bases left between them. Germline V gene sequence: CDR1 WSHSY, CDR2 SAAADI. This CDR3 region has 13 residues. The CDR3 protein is CASGGTAGNIQYF. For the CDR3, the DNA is TGCGCCAGCGGCGGGACAGCGGGAAACATTCAGTACTTC.

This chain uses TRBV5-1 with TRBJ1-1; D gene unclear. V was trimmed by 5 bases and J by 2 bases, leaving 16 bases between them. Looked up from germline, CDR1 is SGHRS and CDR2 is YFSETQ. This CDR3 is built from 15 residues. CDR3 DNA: TGCGCCAGCAGAACCGAACAAGCGGGCAACACTGAAGCTTTCTTT. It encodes CASRTEQAGNTEAFF.